This T cell receptor (beta chain) was sequenced in a study of sequential checkpoint blockade in melanoma. Treatment reported: randomized to nivolumab then ipilimumab (arm A) or the reverse (arm B). Trimming pared 0 bases from V and 0 bases from J, leaving 9 bases between. The CDR3 loop spans 15 amino acids. Germline assignment: CDR1 KGHSH and CDR2 LQKENI. The table came from immunoSEQ multiplex PCR; TCRdb's copy has only in-frame clones and leaves some out. The sample records 40,000 or so clones, more than 25% being singletons. This TCR was sampled from a human donor with melanoma. V gene TRBV18 combines with J gene TRBJ2-7; TRBD2 is a possible D gene (6 bases). The input for sequencing was tumor tissue (inferred from file names), taken from a patient given nivolumab and ipilimumab in sequence. The CDR3 DNA reads as TGTGCCAGCTCACCACCCGGAGGGAACTCCTACGAGCAGTACTTC. Amino acid sequence: CASSPPGGNSYEQYF.